The clone carrying this TCR beta chain has just a few counts. TCRdb recomputed calls from the 5' RACE reads with MiXCR, one row per CDR3 protein. The sample records about 350,000 distinct CDR3 sequences, approximately 15% being singletons. The data are from a study of T-cell memory formation after mild COVID-19. The CDR3 is made up of 14 amino acids. V lost 0 bases and J lost 6, with 9 bases in between. CDR1 and CDR2 (germline): LGHNA, YSLEER. This chain joins TRBV4-3 and TRBJ1-5, with a weak D call TRBD1 (6 bases). Sequenced input: PBMCs or a T cell subset sorted from them (not recorded which). The clonotype originates from a man younger than 30 who had mild COVID-19 (a few samples of this study predate the infection). Cell type and time point are not known. CDR3 in DNA: TGCGCCAGCAGCCAAGACAGGGGAGGTCAGCCCCAGCATTTT. This gives the protein CASSQDRGGQPQHF.